This is a list of T cell receptor beta chains from one sample in a study of T cell responses to AZD1222 COVID-19 vaccine. Sequenced by immunoSEQ multiplex PCR; TCRdb stores in-frame clones only, minus some. The data show some 120,000 clones, 70% to 90% seen once. The sample here was peripheral blood, taken on day 0 of AZD1222 vaccination. These receptors were collected from an adult in good health. CDR3s include the opening cysteine and the closing phenylalanine or tryptophan. The order of the fields is D gene, J gene, V gene, clone size, CDR3 protein, CDR3 DNA. D genes are given only for firm matches. Clone size appears in some rows only: once, few, many, or a class for an expanded clone.

-	TRBJ2-6	TRBV5-6	once	CASSFIGSGANVLTF	TGTGCCAGCAGCTTCATAGGCTCTGGGGCCAACGTCCTGACTTTC
TRBD1	TRBJ2-7	TRBV29-1	-	CSVAGTGVEQYF	TGCAGCGTTGCCGGGACAGGGGTCGAGCAGTACTTC
-	TRBJ2-7	TRBV14	-	CASSLRSEQYF	TGTGCCAGCAGCCTTCGGAGCGAGCAGTACTTC
TRBD1	TRBJ2-2	TRBV7-2	-	CASSPRGGVTGELFF	TGTGCCAGCAGCCCCAGAGGGGGCGTCACCGGGGAGCTGTTTTTT
-	TRBJ2-1	TRBV9	-	CASSVAPSYNEQFF	TGTGCCAGCAGCGTAGCGCCCAGTTACAATGAGCAGTTCTTC
-	TRBJ2-3	TRBV20-1	-	CSASSGVVSTDTQYF	TGCAGTGCTAGTTCGGGCGTAGTCAGCACAGATACGCAGTATTTT
-	TRBJ2-1	TRBV5-1	-	CASRVGGLSYNEQFF	TGCGCCAGCAGGGTGGGCGGCCTCTCCTACAATGAGCAGTTCTTC
-	TRBJ1-6	TRBV5-4	-	CASASGNSPLHF	TGTGCCAGCGCCTCGGGGAATTCACCCCTCCACTTT
TRBD1	TRBJ1-1	TRBV6-4	-	CASSARQGAGNTEAFF	TGTGCCAGCAGTGCACGACAGGGGGCAGGGAACACTGAAGCTTTCTTT
TRBD1	TRBJ1-2	TRBV27	-	CASSLSTGTGYGYTF	TGTGCCAGCAGTTTATCGACGGGGACAGGCTATGGCTACACCTTC
-	TRBJ2-5	TRBV4-3	-	CASSQETGETQYF	TGCGCCAGCAGCCAAGAAACGGGAGAGACCCAGTACTTC
-	TRBJ1-5	TRBV6-5	-	CASSTWDGGQPQHF	TGTGCCAGCAGTACCTGGGATGGGGGTCAGCCCCAGCATTTT
TRBD1	TRBJ2-2	TRBV5-6	-	CASSSRDRNTGELFF	TGTGCCAGCAGCTCCCGGGACAGGAACACCGGGGAGCTGTTTTTT
-	TRBJ2-7	TRBV7-8	-	CASSSSSVSYEQYF	TGTGCCAGCAGCTCGTCTAGCGTCTCCTACGAGCAGTACTTC
-	TRBJ1-5	TRBV2	-	CASNRERQPQHF	TGTGCCAGCAACAGGGAAAGACAGCCCCAGCATTTT
TRBD2	TRBJ2-2	TRBV5-1	-	CASSPGGLAANTGELFF	TGCGCCAGCAGCCCGGGGGGACTAGCGGCGAACACCGGGGAGCTGTTTTTT
-	TRBJ1-4	TRBV3-1/TRBV3-2	-	CASSQELQSEKLFF	TGTGCCAGCAGCCAAGAGTTACAAAGTGAAAAACTGTTTTTT
TRBD1	TRBJ2-3	TRBV19	few	CASNLGGDRATDTQYF	TGTGCCAGCAACCTCGGTGGGGACAGGGCGACAGATACGCAGTATTTT
TRBD1	TRBJ1-2	TRBV19	-	CASTPAGTGHYGYTF	TGTGCCAGTACCCCGGCCGGGACAGGGCACTATGGCTACACCTTC
TRBD1	TRBJ1-6	TRBV19	-	CASSITGTAYNSPLHF	TGTGCCAGTAGTATAACCGGGACAGCGTATAATTCACCCCTCCACTTT
-	TRBJ2-4	TRBV5-6	-	CASSSSVEGRIQYF	TGTGCCAGCAGCTCCTCGGTCGAGGGCCGTATTCAGTACTTC
-	TRBJ2-7	TRBV19	-	CASSFSGLTYEQYF	TGTGCCAGTAGTTTCTCGGGCCTCACCTACGAGCAGTACTTC
-	TRBJ1-1	TRBV6-5	-	CASGGGNTEAFF	TGTGCCAGCGGGGGGGGGAACACTGAAGCTTTCTTT